The rows below give T cell receptor beta chains drawn from one sample of a study of control samples from healthy donors and cancer patients. Measured with immunoSEQ multiplex PCR; TCRdb has only the in-frame clones, and not every one. This table has just under 75,000 clones, about 90% appearing once. What was sequenced was blood. The source is a woman in her fifties or sixties in good health. Both conserved end residues are part of each CDR3. Part of the rows lack a size; the others show once, few, many or a class for expanded clones.

size	length	V	J	CDR3
-	15	TRBV7-6	TRBJ2-7	CASSLNNRVLDEQYF
once	15	TRBV27	TRBJ2-7	CASSSVGTLPYEQYF
-	15	TRBV11-1	TRBJ2-7	CASSLMTGGSYEQYF
-	14	TRBV14	TRBJ2-5	CASSRNRGRETQYF
-	18	TRBV11-2	TRBJ2-1	CASSPVRGLAGPDNEQFF
few	13	TRBV3-1/TRBV3-2	TRBJ2-7	CASSRTSGYEQYF
-	13	TRBV28	TRBJ1-5	CASSEYSNQPQHF
once	17	TRBV4-1	TRBJ1-5	CASSQDLGGAGNQPQHF
-	16	TRBV5-1	TRBJ1-4	CASSSLPGGGGEKLFF
-	15	TRBV5-1	TRBJ2-3	CASSLGQGVSDTQYF
-	15	TRBV7-9	TRBJ1-6	CASSHGRPTDSPLHF
-	13	TRBV28	TRBJ2-7	CASRATGPDEQYF
-	12	TRBV28	TRBJ2-1	CASSKLGWEQFF
few	16	TRBV28	TRBJ2-4	CASSLTVTGSKNIQYF
-	16	TRBV7-6	TRBJ2-7	CASSLLPSDFPTEQYF
-	14	TRBV6-5	TRBJ2-2	CASTLFEGTGELFF
-	14	TRBV27	TRBJ2-7	CASSSRQGGYEQYF
once	13	TRBV28	TRBJ1-4	CASSLGVAEKLFF
-	16	TRBV5-8	TRBJ1-3	CASSHRLGSSGNTIYF
-	12	TRBV9	TRBJ2-1	CASSVDISEQFF
-	13	TRBV9	TRBJ2-7	CASSVDDRLEQYF
-	15	TRBV13	TRBJ1-2	CASSQGARDHDGYTF
-	15	TRBV28	TRBJ2-2	CASRPAGWNTGELFF
-	14	TRBV6-5	TRBJ1-6	CASSYEISKGPLHF
-	15	TRBV5-5	TRBJ2-1	CASSFRERGYNEQFF
-	14	TRBV5-1	TRBJ2-2	CASSLTGPSGELFF
-	15	TRBV25-1	TRBJ1-2	CASSTGTGANYGYTF
-	14	TRBV4-1	TRBJ1-1	CASSQAGRVAEAFF
-	15	TRBV6-2/TRBV6-3	TRBJ1-2	CASSLPGVVNYGYTF
-	18	TRBV5-1	TRBJ2-2	CASSTLGGLASSTGELFF